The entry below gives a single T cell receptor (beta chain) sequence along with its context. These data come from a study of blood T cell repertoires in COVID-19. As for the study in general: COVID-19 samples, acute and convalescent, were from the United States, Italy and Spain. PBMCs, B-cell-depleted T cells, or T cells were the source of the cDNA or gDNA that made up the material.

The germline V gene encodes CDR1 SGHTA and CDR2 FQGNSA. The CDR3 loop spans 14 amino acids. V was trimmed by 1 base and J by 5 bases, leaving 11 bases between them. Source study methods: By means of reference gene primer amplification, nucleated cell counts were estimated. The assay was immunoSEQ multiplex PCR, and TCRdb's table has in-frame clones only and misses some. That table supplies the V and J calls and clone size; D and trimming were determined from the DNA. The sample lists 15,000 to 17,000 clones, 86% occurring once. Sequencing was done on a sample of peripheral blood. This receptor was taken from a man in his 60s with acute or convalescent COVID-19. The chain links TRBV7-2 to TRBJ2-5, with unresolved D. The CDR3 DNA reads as TGTGCCAGCAGCTTAGGGTCGGTCGGGGAGACCCAGTACTTC. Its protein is CASSLGSVGETQYF.